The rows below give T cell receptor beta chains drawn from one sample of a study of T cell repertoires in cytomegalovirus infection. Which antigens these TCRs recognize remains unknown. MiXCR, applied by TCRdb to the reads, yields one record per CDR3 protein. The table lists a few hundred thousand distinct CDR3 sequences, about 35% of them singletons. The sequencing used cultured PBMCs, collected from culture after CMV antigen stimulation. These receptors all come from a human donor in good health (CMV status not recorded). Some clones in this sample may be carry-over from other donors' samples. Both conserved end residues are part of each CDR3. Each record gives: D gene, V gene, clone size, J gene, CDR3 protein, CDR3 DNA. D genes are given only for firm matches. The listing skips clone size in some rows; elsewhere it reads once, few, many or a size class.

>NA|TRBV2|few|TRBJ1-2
CASTGRVGLSYGYTF
TGTGCCAGCACAGGGCGTGTAGGGTTAAGTTATGGCTACACCTTC
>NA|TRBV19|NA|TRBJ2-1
CASSINGGFSNEQFF
TGTGCCAGTAGTATAAATGGTGGGTTTAGCAATGAGCAGTTCTTC
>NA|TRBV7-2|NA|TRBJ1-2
CASSYNIYGYTF
TGTGCCAGCAGCTACAACATCTATGGCTACACCTTC
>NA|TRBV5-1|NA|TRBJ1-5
CASSLGIGVQPQHF
TGCGCCAGCAGCTTGGGAATAGGGGTTCAGCCCCAGCATTTT
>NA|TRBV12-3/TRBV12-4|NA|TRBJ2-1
CASSSLTRSHEQFF
TGTGCCAGCAGTTCTCTTACCCGGTCACATGAGCAGTTCTTC
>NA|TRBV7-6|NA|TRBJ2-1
CASSLVQGAYNEQFF
TGTGCCAGCAGCTTAGTGCAGGGTGCTTACAATGAGCAGTTCTTC
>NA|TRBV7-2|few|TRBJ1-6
CASSSSLPEYSPLHF
TGTGCCAGCAGCTCTTCCCTACCGGAATATTCACCCCTCCACTTT
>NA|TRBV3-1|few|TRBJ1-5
CASSQGVRGRQPQHF
TGTGCCAGCAGCCAAGGAGTCAGGGGCCGGCAGCCCCAGCATTTT
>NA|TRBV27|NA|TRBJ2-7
CASSLKGRAGDEQYF
TGTGCCAGCAGTTTAAAGGGCAGGGCGGGCGACGAGCAGTACTTC
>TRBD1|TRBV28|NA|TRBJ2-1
CASSLAAYRGEQFF
TGTGCCAGCAGTTTAGCGGCCTACAGGGGTGAGCAGTTCTTC
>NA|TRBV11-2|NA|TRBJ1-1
CASSVRNLNTEAFF
TGTGCCAGCAGCGTAAGAAATCTAAACACTGAAGCTTTCTTT
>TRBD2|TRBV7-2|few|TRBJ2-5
CASSPWTSGFQETQYF
TGTGCCAGCAGCCCGTGGACTAGCGGGTTCCAAGAGACCCAGTACTTC
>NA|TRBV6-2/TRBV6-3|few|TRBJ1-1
CASSYGRNTEAFF
TGTGCCAGCAGTTATGGGAGGAACACTGAAGCTTTCTTT
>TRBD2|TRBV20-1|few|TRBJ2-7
CSATPGLAGKGSGYEQYF
TGCAGTGCTACACCGGGACTAGCGGGAAAGGGCTCCGGTTACGAGCAGTACTTC
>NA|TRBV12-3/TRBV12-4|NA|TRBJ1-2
CASSLDVLRGYTF
TGTGCCAGCAGTTTGGACGTTTTGAGGGGCTACACCTTC
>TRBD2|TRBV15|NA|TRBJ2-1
CATSISGLAGVDEQFF
TGTGCCACCAGCATATCGGGACTAGCGGGAGTGGATGAGCAGTTCTTC
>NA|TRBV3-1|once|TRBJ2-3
CASSQVEDTQYF
TGTGCCAGCAGCCAAGTAGAGGATACGCAGTATTTT
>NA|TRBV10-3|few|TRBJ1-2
CAIKGGGGSATNPNYGYTF
TGTGCCATCAAAGGAGGGGGGGGTTCCGCGACAAACCCAAACTATGGCTACACCTTC
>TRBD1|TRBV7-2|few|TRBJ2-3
CASSLGQGASDTQYF
TGTGCCAGCAGCTTGGGACAGGGGGCTTCGGATACGCAGTATTTT
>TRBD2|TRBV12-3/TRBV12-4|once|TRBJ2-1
CASSLFWDLAGVGGEQFF
TGTGCCAGCAGTTTATTCTGGGATTTAGCGGGAGTTGGAGGCGAGCAGTTCTTC
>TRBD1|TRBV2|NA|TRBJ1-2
CASSGGIGQGAGGYTF
TGTGCCAGCAGTGGAGGCATAGGACAGGGGGCAGGTGGCTACACCTTC
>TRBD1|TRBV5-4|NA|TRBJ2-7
CASSPGQTLSYEQYF
TGTGCCAGCAGCCCGGGACAGACACTGTCCTACGAGCAGTACTTC
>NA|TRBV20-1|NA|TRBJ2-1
CSARGGGGEQFF
TGCAGTGCTAGAGGCGGAGGGGGTGAGCAGTTCTTC
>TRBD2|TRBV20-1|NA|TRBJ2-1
CSARSLAGDNEQFF
TGCAGTGCTAGGAGCCTAGCGGGAGACAATGAGCAGTTCTTC
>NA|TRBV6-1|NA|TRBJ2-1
CASSPTKAVWNEQFF
TGTGCCAGCAGCCCTACTAAGGCCGTTTGGAATGAGCAGTTCTTC
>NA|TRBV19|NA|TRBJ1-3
CASSIGALSGNTIYF
TGTGCCAGTAGTATTGGGGCCCTCTCTGGAAACACCATATATTTT
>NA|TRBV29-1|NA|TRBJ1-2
CSPRLLPGGYTF
TGCAGCCCTCGTTTACTCCCTGGCGGCTACACCTTC
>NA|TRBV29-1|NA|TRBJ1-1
CSVEGQIEAFF
TGCAGCGTTGAAGGGCAAATTGAAGCTTTCTTT
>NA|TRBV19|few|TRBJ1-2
CASSKVENYGYTF
TGTGCCAGTAGTAAGGTCGAGAACTATGGCTACACCTTC
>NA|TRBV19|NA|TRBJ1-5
CARFVGSENQPQHF
TGTGCCCGCTTTGTGGGATCCGAAAATCAGCCCCAGCATTTT
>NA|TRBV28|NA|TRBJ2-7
CASSSAASDSYEQYF
TGTGCCAGCAGTTCCGCTGCTAGCGACTCCTACGAGCAGTACTTC
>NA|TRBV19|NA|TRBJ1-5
CASSISQGRQPQHF
TGTGCCAGTAGTATCTCCCAGGGCAGGCAGCCCCAGCATTTT
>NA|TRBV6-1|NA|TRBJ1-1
CASSELDRTAEAFF
TGTGCCAGCAGTGAATTGGATAGGACGGCTGAAGCTTTCTTT
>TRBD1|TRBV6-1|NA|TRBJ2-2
CASSKGQGRGGELFF
TGTGCCAGCAGTAAAGGACAGGGAAGGGGCGGGGAGCTGTTTTTT
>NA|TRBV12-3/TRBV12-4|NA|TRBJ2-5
CASSLGSPETQYF
TGTGCCAGCAGTTTGGGGTCACCGGAGACCCAGTACTTC
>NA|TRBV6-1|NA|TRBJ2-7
CASSEAWTAYEQYF
TGTGCCAGCAGTGAAGCTTGGACAGCATACGAGCAGTACTTC
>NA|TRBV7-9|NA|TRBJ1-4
CASSLAAGTPLNEKLFF
TGTGCCAGCAGCTTAGCGGCAGGTACCCCCCTTAATGAAAAACTGTTTTTT
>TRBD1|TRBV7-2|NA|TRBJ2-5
CASSSTGVVQETQYF
TGTGCCAGCAGCTCAACAGGGGTGGTCCAAGAGACCCAGTACTTC
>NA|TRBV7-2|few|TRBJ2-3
CASSLVGGTSTDTQYF
TGTGCCAGCAGCTTAGTAGGGGGGACTAGCACAGATACGCAGTATTTT
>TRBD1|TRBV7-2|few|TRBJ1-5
CASSLESGGDQPQHF
TGTGCCAGCAGCTTAGAATCAGGGGGAGATCAGCCCCAGCATTTT